This TCR beta chain was identified during a study of blood T cell repertoires in COVID-19. Study-level background: Donors in the United States, Italy and Spain gave samples during acute or convalescent COVID-19. T cells, B-cell-depleted T cells, or PBMCs supplied cDNA or gDNA.

CDR1 is MNHEY, CDR2 SVGAGI, per germline. Trimming pared 2 bases from V and 7 bases from J, leaving 11 bases between. There are 13 residues in the CDR3. Original processing methods: Amplifying reference gene primers gave estimates of nucleated cell counts. Sequencing was performed with immunoSEQ multiplex PCR; in TCRdb, only in-frame clones are kept and a portion is missing. That table furnishes V, J and clone size, whereas the DNA furnished D and trimming. The sample carries more than 95,000 clones, approximately 88% recorded once. The genes are TRBV6-5 and TRBJ1-2, with D possibly TRBD1 on 5 matching bases. The clonotype comes from a human donor in a cohort sampled during active COVID-19. The sequenced material came from peripheral blood. The CDR3 protein is CASSYRGMGGYTF. The CDR3 DNA is TGTGCCAGCAGTTACAGGGGCATGGGTGGCTACACCTTC.